This T cell receptor (beta chain) was obtained from a study of control samples from healthy donors and cancer patients. The CDR3 has 14 amino acids. The germline gives CDR1 SNHLY, CDR2 FYNNEI. The ends lost 8 bases at V and 1 base at J; junction bases unmatched: 1. TCRdb's copy holds only in-frame clones and misses some; the assay was immunoSEQ multiplex PCR. This sample carries tens of thousands of clones, about 80% of them seen once, and the ten largest clones take approximately 16%. Material for sequencing was blood. The receptor's source is a man aged 50-59 years in good health. The chain is built from TRBV2 and TRBJ2-2, with 10 bases matching TRBD1. CDR3 region: CASRTGGNTGELFF. DNA for the CDR3: TGTGCCAGCCGGACAGGGGGGAACACCGGGGAGCTGTTTTTT. The whole variable domain, filled in from reference TRBV2 and TRBJ2-2, reads EPEVTQTPSHQVTQMGQEVILRCVPISNHLYFYWYRQILGQKVEFLVSFYNNEISEKSEIFDDQFSVERPDGSNFTLKIRSTKLEDSAMYFCASRTGGNTGELFFGEGSRLTVL.